Given below is one T cell receptor (beta chain) in context. The final CDR3 position lacks the conserved phenylalanine or tryptophan, pointing to a likely read error. Investigators amplified TCR beta CDR3 regions from RNA transcripts. First-round RT-PCR relied on HTBI primers, and a second-round multiplex PCR came next. TCRdb reprocessed the multiplex PCR reads with MiXCR, giving one entry per CDR3 protein. Here the sample spans roughly 500,000 distinct CDR3 sequences, roughly an eighth being singletons. Moderate-to-severe activity, with CAS ≥3, NOSPECS ≥4 and duration under 3 months, characterized the donors with ophthalmopathy. The diagnosis combined clinical symptoms, thyroxine, TRAb, thyroid ultrasound and orbital computed tomography scans. The record originates from a study of Graves' ophthalmopathy and Graves' hyperthyroidism. V dropped 8 bases and J dropped 1; count of bases not matched to a gene: 17. The CDR3 totals 20 residues. CDR1 and CDR2 (germline): MRHNA, SNTAGT.

The V gene is TRBV6-4, the J gene TRBJ2-2; 12 nucleotides align to TRBD2. Sequencing was carried out using blood. This receptor was identified in a woman aged 25-40 years with Graves' ophthalmopathy. CDR3 amino acids: CASSTFPPGLAGENTGELFS. CDR3 DNA sequence: TGTGCCAGCTCGACTTTTCCGCCGGGACTAGCGGGCGAGAACACCGGGGAGCTGTTTTCT.